This TCR beta chain appears in the sequencing data of a study of T cell responses to AZD1222 COVID-19 vaccine. Profiling relied on immunoSEQ multiplex PCR, and the TCRdb table lists in-frame clones only, not all of them. The sample lists approximately 110,000 clones; around 94% were seen once. V was pared by 0 bases and J by 4 bases, with 12 bases between. The V gene's germline CDR1 is SEHNR and CDR2 FQNEAQ (reference sequence). The CDR3 has 15 amino acids. The chain couples TRBV7-9 to TRBJ2-5, with D perhaps being TRBD1 or TRBD2 (5 bases each). The receptor was isolated from an adult in good health. This sample comprised peripheral blood, obtained on day 0 of AZD1222 vaccination. The chain's CDR3 is CASSLAGAGRETQYF. The DNA for the CDR3 is TGTGCCAGCAGCTTAGCAGGTGCAGGGAGAGAGACCCAGTACTTC.